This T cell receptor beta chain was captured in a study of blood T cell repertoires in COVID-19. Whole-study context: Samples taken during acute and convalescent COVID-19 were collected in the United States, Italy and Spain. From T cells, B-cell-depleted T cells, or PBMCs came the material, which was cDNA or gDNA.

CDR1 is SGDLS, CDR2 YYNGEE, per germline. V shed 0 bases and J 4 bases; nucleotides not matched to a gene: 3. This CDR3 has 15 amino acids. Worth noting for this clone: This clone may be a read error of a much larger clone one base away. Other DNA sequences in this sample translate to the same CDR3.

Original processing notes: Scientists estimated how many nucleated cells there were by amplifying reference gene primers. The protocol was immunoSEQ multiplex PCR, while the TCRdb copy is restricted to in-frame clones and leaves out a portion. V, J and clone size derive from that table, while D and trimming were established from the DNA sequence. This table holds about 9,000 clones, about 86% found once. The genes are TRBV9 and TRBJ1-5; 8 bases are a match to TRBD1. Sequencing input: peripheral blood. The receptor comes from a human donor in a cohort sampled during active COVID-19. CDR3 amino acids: CASSVGTGGNQPQHF. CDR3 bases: TGTGCCAGCAGCGTAGGCACAGGGGGTAATCAGCCCCAGCATTTT.